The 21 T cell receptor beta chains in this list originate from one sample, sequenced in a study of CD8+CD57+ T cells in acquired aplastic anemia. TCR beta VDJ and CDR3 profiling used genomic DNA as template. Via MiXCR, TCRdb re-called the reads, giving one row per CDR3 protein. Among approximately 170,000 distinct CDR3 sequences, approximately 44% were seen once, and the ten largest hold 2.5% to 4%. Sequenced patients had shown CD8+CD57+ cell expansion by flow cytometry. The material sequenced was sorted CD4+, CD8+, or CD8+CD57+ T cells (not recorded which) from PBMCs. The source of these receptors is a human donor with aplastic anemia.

The CDR3 is CASSDRGNQPQHF. CDR3 DNA sequence: TGTGCCAGTTCCGATCGGGGCAATCAGCCCCAGCATTTT. The gene calls are TRBV19 and TRBJ1-5; no clear D. V lost 8 bases and J 2 bases, leaving 10 bases between the germline ends. Germline V gives CDR1 LNHDA, CDR2 SQIVND (reference sequence). The CDR3 sequence is 13 residues long.

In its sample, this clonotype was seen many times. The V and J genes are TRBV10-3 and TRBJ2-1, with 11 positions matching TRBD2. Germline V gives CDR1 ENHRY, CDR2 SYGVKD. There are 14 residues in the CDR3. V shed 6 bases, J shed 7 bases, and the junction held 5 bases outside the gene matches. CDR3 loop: CAISGVAGGNEQFF. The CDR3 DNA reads TGTGCCATCAGCGGCGTAGCGGGAGGGAATGAGCAGTTCTTC.

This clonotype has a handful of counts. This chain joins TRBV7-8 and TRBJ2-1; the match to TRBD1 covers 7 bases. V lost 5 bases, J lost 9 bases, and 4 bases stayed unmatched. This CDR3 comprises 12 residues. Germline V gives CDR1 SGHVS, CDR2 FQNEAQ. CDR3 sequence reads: CASSIQGTEQFF. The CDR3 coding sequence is TGTGCCAGCAGCATACAGGGGACTGAGCAGTTCTTC.

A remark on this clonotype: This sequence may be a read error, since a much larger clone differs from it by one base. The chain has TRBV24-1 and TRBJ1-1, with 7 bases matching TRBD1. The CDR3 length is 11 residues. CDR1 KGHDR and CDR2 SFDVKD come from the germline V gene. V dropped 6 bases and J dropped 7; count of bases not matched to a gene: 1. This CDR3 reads CATSRTGEAFF. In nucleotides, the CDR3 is TGTGCCACCAGTCGGACAGGTGAAGCTTTCTTT.

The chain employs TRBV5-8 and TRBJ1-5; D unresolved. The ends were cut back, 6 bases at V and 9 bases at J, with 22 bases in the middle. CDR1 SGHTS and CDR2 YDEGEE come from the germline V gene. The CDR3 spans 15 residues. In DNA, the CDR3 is TGTGCCAGCACCCTTTCCTTCGGATCGGTCGGGCCCCAGCATTTT. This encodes CASTLSFGSVGPQHF.

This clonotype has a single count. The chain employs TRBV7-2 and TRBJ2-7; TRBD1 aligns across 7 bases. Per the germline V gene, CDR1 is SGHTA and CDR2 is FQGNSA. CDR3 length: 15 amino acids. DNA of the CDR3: TGTGCCAGCAGCCTCCGGGACAGACGCTCCTACGAGCAATACGTC. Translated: CASSLRDRRSYEQYV.

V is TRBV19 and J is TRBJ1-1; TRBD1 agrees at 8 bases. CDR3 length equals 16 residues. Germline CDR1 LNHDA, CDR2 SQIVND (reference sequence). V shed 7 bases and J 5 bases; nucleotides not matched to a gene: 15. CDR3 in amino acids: CASKAGQASLRTEAFF. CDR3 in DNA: TGTGCCAGTAAGGCGGGACAGGCTAGTTTAAGGACTGAAGCTTTCTTT.

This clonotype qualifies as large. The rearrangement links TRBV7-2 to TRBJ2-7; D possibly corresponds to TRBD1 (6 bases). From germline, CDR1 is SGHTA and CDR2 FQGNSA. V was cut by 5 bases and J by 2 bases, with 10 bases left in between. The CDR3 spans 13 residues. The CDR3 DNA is TGTGCCAGCAGCCCCACAGGGCCCTACGAGCAGTACTTC. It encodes CASSPTGPYEQYF.

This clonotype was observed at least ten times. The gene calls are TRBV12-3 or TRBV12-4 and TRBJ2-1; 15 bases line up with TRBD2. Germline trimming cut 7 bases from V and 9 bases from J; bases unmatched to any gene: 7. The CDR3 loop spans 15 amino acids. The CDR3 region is CASTGTSGGLGEQFF. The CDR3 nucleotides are TGTGCCAGCACCGGGACTAGCGGGGGGCTGGGTGAGCAGTTCTTC.

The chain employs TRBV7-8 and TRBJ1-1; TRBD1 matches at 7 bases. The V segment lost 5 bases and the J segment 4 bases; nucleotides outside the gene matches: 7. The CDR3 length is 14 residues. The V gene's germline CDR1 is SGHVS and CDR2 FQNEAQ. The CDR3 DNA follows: TGTGCCAGCAGCCGCGGACAGGCTGTCACTGAAGCTTTCTTT. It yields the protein CASSRGQAVTEAFF.

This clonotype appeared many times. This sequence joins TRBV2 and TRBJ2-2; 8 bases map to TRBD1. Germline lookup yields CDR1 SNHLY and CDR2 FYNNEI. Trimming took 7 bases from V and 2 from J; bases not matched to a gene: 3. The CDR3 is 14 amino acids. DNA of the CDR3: TGTGCCAGCAAGGACAGGGAAAACACCGGGGAGCTGTTTTTT. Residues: CASKDRENTGELFF.

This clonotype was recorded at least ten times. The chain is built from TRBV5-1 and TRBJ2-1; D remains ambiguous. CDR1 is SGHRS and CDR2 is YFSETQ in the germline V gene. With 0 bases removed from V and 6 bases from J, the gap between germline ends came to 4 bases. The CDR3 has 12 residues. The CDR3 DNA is TGCGCCAGCAGCTTGGCGAGCAATGAGCAGTTCTTC. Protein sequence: CASSLASNEQFF.

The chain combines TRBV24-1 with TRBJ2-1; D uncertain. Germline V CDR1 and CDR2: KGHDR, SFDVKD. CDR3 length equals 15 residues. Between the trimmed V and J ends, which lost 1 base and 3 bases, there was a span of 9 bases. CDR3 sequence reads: CATSDFRASYNEQFF. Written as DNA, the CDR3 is TGTGCCACCAGTGATTTCCGGGCTAGCTACAATGAGCAGTTCTTC.

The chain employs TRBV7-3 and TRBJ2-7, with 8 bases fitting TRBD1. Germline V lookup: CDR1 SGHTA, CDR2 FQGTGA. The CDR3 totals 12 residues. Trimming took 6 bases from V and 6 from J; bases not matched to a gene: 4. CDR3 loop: CASSLRGREQYF. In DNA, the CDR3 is TGTGCCAGCAGTCTCAGGGGGCGCGAGCAGTACTTC.

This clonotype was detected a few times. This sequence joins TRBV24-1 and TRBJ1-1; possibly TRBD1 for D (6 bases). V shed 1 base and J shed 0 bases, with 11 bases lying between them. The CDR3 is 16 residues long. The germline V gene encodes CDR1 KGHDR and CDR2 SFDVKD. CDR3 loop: CATSDFGQSMNTEAFF. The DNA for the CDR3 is TGTGCCACCAGTGATTTCGGACAGTCCATGAACACTGAAGCTTTCTTT.

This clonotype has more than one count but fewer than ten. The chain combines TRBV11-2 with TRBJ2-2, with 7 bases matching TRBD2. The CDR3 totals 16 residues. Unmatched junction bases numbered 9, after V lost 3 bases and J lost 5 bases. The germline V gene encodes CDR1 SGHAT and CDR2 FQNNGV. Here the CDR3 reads CASSFQSSGLTGELFF. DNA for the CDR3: TGTGCCAGCAGCTTCCAGAGTAGCGGGTTGACCGGGGAGCTGTTTTTT.

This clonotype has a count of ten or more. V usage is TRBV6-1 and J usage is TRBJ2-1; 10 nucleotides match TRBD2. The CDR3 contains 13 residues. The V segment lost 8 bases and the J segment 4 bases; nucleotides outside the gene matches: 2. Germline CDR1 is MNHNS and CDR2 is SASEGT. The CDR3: CASRAGGYNEQFF. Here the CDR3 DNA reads TGTGCCAGCCGAGCGGGAGGGTACAATGAGCAGTTCTTC.

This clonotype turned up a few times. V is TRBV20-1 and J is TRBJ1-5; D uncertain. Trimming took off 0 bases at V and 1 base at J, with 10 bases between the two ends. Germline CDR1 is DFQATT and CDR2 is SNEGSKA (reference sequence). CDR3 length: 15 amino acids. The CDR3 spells CSARDAGKSNQPQHF. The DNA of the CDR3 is TGCAGTGCTAGAGACGCGGGCAAAAGCAATCAGCCCCAGCATTTT.

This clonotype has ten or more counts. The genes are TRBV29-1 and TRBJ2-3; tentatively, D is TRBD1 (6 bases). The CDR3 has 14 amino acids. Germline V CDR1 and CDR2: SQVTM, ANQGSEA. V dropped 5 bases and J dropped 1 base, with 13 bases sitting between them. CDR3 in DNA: TGCAGCGTTATCGACAGGTGGGGCACAGATACGCAGTATTTT. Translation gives CSVIDRWGTDTQYF.

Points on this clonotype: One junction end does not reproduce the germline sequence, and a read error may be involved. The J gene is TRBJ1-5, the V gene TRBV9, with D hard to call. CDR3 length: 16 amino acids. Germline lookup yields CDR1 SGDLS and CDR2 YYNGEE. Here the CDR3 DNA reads TGCGCCAGCAGCCAAGAAATGTGGCGGCTAAATCAGCCCCAGCATTTT. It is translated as CASSQEMWRLNQPQHF. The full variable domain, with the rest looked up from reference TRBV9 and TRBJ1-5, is DSGVTQTPKHLITATGQRVTLRCSPRSGDLSVYWYQQSLDQGLQFLIQYYNGEERAKGNILERFSAQQFPDLHSELNLSSLELGDSALYFCASSQEMWRLNQPQHFGDGTRLSIL.

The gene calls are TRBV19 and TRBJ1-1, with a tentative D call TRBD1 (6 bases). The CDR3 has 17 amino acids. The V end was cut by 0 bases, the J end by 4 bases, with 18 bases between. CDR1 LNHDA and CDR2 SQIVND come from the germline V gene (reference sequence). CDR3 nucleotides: TGTGCCAGTAGTATAGATTACAGGGCAATTGAGGGCACTGAAGCTTTCTTT. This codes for CASSIDYRAIEGTEAFF.